What follows are 27 T cell receptor beta chains derived from one specimen sequenced in a study of long-term antiretroviral therapy in people with HIV. Sequencing used immunoSEQ v3.0 at survey level. Method: immunoSEQ multiplex PCR; TCRdb's copy keeps in-frame clones and lacks some. This sample carries tens of thousands of clones, around 95% of them seen once, and the ten largest clones take 3.1%. This material consisted of unsorted PBMCs, taken 5.3 years after starting antiretroviral therapy. These receptors originate from a man in his fifties with HIV.

This clone was observed a single time. The rearrangement links TRBV5-1 to TRBJ2-5, with 12 bases fitting TRBD1. Germline CDR1 reads SGHRS; CDR2 reads YFSETQ. CDR3 size: 16 residues. Unmatched junction bases numbered 5, after V lost 3 bases and J lost 2 bases. This CDR3 is CASSSGDRGRQETQYF. CDR3 coding DNA: TGCGCCAGCAGCTCGGGGGACAGGGGGCGTCAAGAGACCCAGTACTTC.

The chain combines TRBV27 with TRBJ2-7; D uncertain. The V end was cut by 2 bases, the J end by 8 bases, with 10 bases between. Germline V lookup: CDR1 MNHEY, CDR2 SMNVEV (reference sequence). The CDR3 loop spans 12 amino acids. CDR3 loop: CASSLDPHKQYF. DNA for the CDR3: TGTGCCAGCAGTTTAGACCCCCACAAGCAGTACTTC.

The J gene is TRBJ2-5, the V gene TRBV4-1; D is unclear. With 0 bases removed from V and 2 bases from J, the gap between germline ends came to 10 bases. This CDR3 region has 15 residues. CDR1 is MGHRA, CDR2 YSYEKL, per germline. The CDR3: CASSQEGSVQETQYF. The CDR3 DNA reads as TGCGCCAGCAGCCAAGAGGGAAGTGTGCAAGAGACCCAGTACTTC.

The chain combines TRBV5-1 with TRBJ1-1; a possible D gene is TRBD1 (6 bases). Trimming shortened V by 1 base and J by 4 bases, and 11 bases separated the two germline ends. Per the germline V gene, CDR1 is SGHRS and CDR2 is YFSETQ. The length of the CDR3 is 14 residues. CDR3 nucleotide sequence: TGCGCCAGCAGCTTGCAGGGGAAGGGCACTGAAGCTTTCTTT. Translation: CASSLQGKGTEAFF.

CDR3 DNA sequence: TGTGCCAGCAGCTACAGGTACGAGCAGTACTTC. Its protein product is CASSYRYEQYF. This chain uses TRBV5-6 with TRBJ2-7; D is possibly TRBD1 (5 bases). The CDR3 extends over 11 amino acids. V lost 3 bases and J lost 4, with 5 bases in between. Germline V gene sequence: CDR1 SGHDT, CDR2 YYEEEE.

This rearrangement joins TRBV6-5 to TRBJ1-1; 7 bases line up with TRBD1. Per germline, CDR1 MNHEY and CDR2 SVGAGI. Trimming removed 2 bases from V and 1 base from J; junction bases left unmatched: 1. This CDR3 comprises 14 residues. CDR3 DNA sequence: TGTGCCAGCAGTTACGACAGGGCGAACACTGAAGCTTTCTTT. Its protein product is CASSYDRANTEAFF.

The rearrangement joins TRBV4-1 to TRBJ2-5; D remains ambiguous. Germline V gives CDR1 MGHRA, CDR2 YSYEKL. The CDR3 has 14 amino acids. V lost 3 bases, J lost 4 bases, and 12 bases lay in between. The CDR3 DNA reads as TGCGCCAGCAGCCAGGCAATCTCGAGAGAGACCCAGTACTTC. Translation: CASSQAISRETQYF.

The genes are TRBV7-9 and TRBJ2-2; TRBD2 matches at 7 bases. Germline V gene sequence: CDR1 SEHNR, CDR2 FQNEAQ (reference sequence). The V gene end was trimmed by 5 bases and the J gene end by 4 bases; junction bases not matched to a gene: 7. CDR3 size: 15 residues. This CDR3 reads CASSPREEVTGELFF. The CDR3 DNA follows: TGTGCCAGCAGCCCCCGGGAGGAGGTCACCGGGGAGCTGTTTTTT. The entire variable domain, with the rest obtained from reference TRBV7-9 and TRBJ2-2, is as follows: DTGVSQNPRHKITKRGQNVTFRCDPISEHNRLYWYRQTLGQGPEFLTYFQNEAQLEKSRLLSDRFSAERPKGSFSTLEIQRTEQGDSAMYLCASSPREEVTGELFFGEGSRLTVL.

CDR3 in amino acids: CASSMAQRSYNEQFF. The CDR3 nucleotides are TGTGCCAGTAGTATGGCTCAACGTTCCTACAATGAGCAGTTCTTC. V gene TRBV19 combines with J gene TRBJ2-1; D gene ambiguous. V dropped 3 bases and J dropped 1 base, with 10 bases sitting between them. Germline assignment: CDR1 LNHDA and CDR2 SQIVND (reference sequence). This CDR3 contains 15 residues.

The chain carries TRBV10-2 and TRBJ2-4; D unclear. Deletions cut 2 bases from V and 3 bases from J, with 2 bases between. The CDR3 covers 12 residues. The V gene's germline CDR1 is WSHSY and CDR2 SAAADI. The CDR3 is CASSELKNIQYF. Here the CDR3 DNA reads TGCGCCAGCAGTGAGCTCAAAAACATTCAGTACTTC.

This clone was observed a few times. J is TRBJ2-7 and V is TRBV21-1; the tabulated D call, TRBD1, remains unverified against the DNA. TRBV21-1 represents a pseudogene. The CDR3 totals 15 residues. CDR3 residues: CASSPGRAGTYEQYF. CDR3 DNA sequence: TGTGCCAGCAGCCCCGGCCGGGCAGGGACCTACGAGCAGTACTTC.

V and J are TRBV11-2 and TRBJ2-2; possibly TRBD1 or TRBD2 for D (5 bases each). CDR1 SGHAT and CDR2 FQNNGV come from the germline V gene. V lost 4 bases to trimming and J lost 6 bases, with 18 bases between them. The CDR3 is 16 residues long. The CDR3 reads CASSSPPGPLSGELFF. The CDR3 nucleotides are TGTGCCAGCAGCTCCCCTCCGGGACCCTTATCCGGGGAGCTGTTTTTT.

The V gene is TRBV12-5, the J gene TRBJ1-1; D possibly corresponds to TRBD1 (5 bases). Per germline, CDR1 LGHNT and CDR2 FRNRAP. This CDR3 region has 15 residues. V was pared by 5 bases and J by 1 base, with 14 bases between. CDR3 amino acids: CASGPSGGRNTEAFF. The CDR3 nucleotides are TGTGCTAGTGGTCCCTCCGGGGGGAGGAACACTGAAGCTTTCTTT.

The genes are TRBV7-9 and TRBJ2-5, with 9 positions matching TRBD1. CDR3 length equals 14 residues. Per germline, CDR1 SEHNR and CDR2 FQNEAQ (reference sequence). After removal of 5 bases from V and 5 bases from J, the junction contained 6 bases not matched to a gene. The CDR3 region has the DNA TGTGCCAGCAGCGCCTGGACAGGGGTGGAGACCCAGTACTTC. Translation: CASSAWTGVETQYF.

V and J are TRBV5-1 and TRBJ1-3; the D is unclear. V was shortened by 4 bases and J by 0 bases, with 17 bases between the two germline ends. CDR3 length: 17 residues. The V gene's germline CDR1 is SGHRS and CDR2 YFSETQ. CDR3 sequence: CASSPGLGFGSGNTIYF. CDR3 DNA sequence: TGCGCCAGCAGCCCTGGGCTCGGGTTCGGCTCTGGAAACACCATATATTTT.

The J gene is TRBJ2-3, the V gene TRBV5-4; TRBD2 matches at 12 bases. The CDR3 runs 15 residues. CDR1 is SGHNT, CDR2 YYREEE, per germline (reference sequence). Trimming removed 4 bases from V and 3 bases from J; junction bases left unmatched: 3. In nucleotides, the CDR3 is TGTGCCAGCAGCCGCGGACTAGCGGGGACAGATACGCAGTATTTT. Translation gives CASSRGLAGTDTQYF. The full variable domain, rest sourced from reference TRBV5-4 and TRBJ2-3, is ETGVTQSPTHLIKTRGQQVTLRCSSQSGHNTVSWYQQALGQGPQFIFQYYREEENGRGNFPPRFSGLQFPNYSSELNVNALELDDSALYLCASSRGLAGTDTQYFGPGTRLTVL.

V usage is TRBV2 and J usage is TRBJ2-1; TRBD1 aligns across 9 bases. The CDR3 sequence is 14 residues long. V gave up 6 bases and J gave up 4 bases; unmatched junction bases: 4. Germline assignment: CDR1 SNHLY and CDR2 FYNNEI. The CDR3 reads CASRAGTGYNEQFF. The CDR3 DNA reads as TGTGCCAGCAGAGCCGGGACAGGGTACAATGAGCAGTTCTTC. Variable domain in full (rest from reference TRBV2 and TRBJ2-1): EPEVTQTPSHQVTQMGQEVILRCVPISNHLYFYWYRQILGQKVEFLVSFYNNEISEKSEIFDDQFSVERPDGSNFTLKIRSTKLEDSAMYFCASRAGTGYNEQFFGPGTRLTVL.

The chain couples TRBV27 to TRBJ2-1; 9 positions match TRBD2. From germline, CDR1 is MNHEY and CDR2 SMNVEV (reference sequence). This CDR3 is 14 amino acids long. Losses at the gene ends were 5 bases for V and 9 bases for J; bases not matched to a gene: 8. In DNA, the CDR3 is TGTGCCAGCAGTCCTAGCGGGGACCCGTTTGAGCAGTTCTTC. As protein: CASSPSGDPFEQFF.

The gene calls are TRBV27 and TRBJ1-4; D is uncertain. Trimming left V 2 bases short and J 0 bases short, with 7 bases between. This CDR3 has 15 amino acids. The germline V gene encodes CDR1 MNHEY and CDR2 SMNVEV (reference sequence). This CDR3 reads CASSLLGATNEKLFF. DNA for the CDR3: TGTGCCAGCAGTTTACTTGGTGCAACTAATGAAAAACTGTTTTTT.

This clone was detected only once. The rearrangement uses TRBV11-2 and TRBJ1-6; TRBD1 aligns across 9 bases. The CDR3 has 14 residues. CDR1 is SGHAT, CDR2 FQNNGV, per germline. Trimming at V came to 4 bases and at J to 8 bases, leaving 3 bases not matched to a gene. The CDR3 region is CASSWTGEDSPLHF. The CDR3 DNA is TGTGCCAGCAGCTGGACAGGGGAAGATTCACCCCTCCACTTT.

The chain uses TRBV6-1 and TRBJ1-2; 8 bases match TRBD1. V lost 2 bases and J lost 4; bases outside the gene matches: 9. CDR3 length: 16 amino acids. Germline V gene sequence: CDR1 MNHNS, CDR2 SASEGT. CDR3 nucleotide sequence: TGTGCCAGCAGTGAATCGAGCAGGGGGCGGTTCTATGGCTACACCTTC. Translating gives CASSESSRGRFYGYTF.

This chain links TRBV9 with TRBJ2-5; the match to TRBD1 covers 8 bases. Germline loops: CDR1 SGDLS, CDR2 YYNGEE. The CDR3 covers 16 residues. The V and J ends lost 3 bases and 5 bases, in that order; junction bases with no gene match: 12. The CDR3 nucleotides are TGTGCCAGCAGCGCCCGCGGACAGGGCGAGGGGGAGACCCAGTACTTC. This codes for CASSARGQGEGETQYF.

The V and J genes are TRBV7-9 and TRBJ2-2; D may correspond to TRBD1 or TRBD2 (6 bases each). This CDR3 contains 15 residues. The V gene lost 0 bases and the J gene lost 2 bases, with 7 bases spanning the gap. CDR1 SEHNR and CDR2 FQNEAQ come from the germline V gene (reference sequence). For the CDR3, the DNA is TGTGCCAGCAGCTTAGCGGGGGGCAACACCGGGGAGCTGTTTTTT. Translated: CASSLAGGNTGELFF. The variable domain in full, with the rest retrieved from reference TRBV7-9 and TRBJ2-2, is DTGVSQNPRHKITKRGQNVTFRCDPISEHNRLYWYRQTLGQGPEFLTYFQNEAQLEKSRLLSDRFSAERPKGSFSTLEIQRTEQGDSAMYLCASSLAGGNTGELFFGEGSRLTVL.

The chain couples TRBV2 to TRBJ1-1; TRBD1 is a possible D gene (6 bases). Trimming cost V 8 bases and J 1 base, with 11 bases left between them. This CDR3 spans 13 amino acids. CDR1 SNHLY and CDR2 FYNNEI come from the germline V gene. The CDR3 DNA follows: TGTGCCAGCTCGGGGGGCGAGAACACTGAAGCTTTCTTT. This gives the protein CASSGGENTEAFF.

The table lists this clone with a count of one. The chain joins TRBV25-1 to TRBJ1-4; D is ambiguous. The CDR3 consists of 15 residues. V was cut by 1 base and J by 1 base, with 7 bases left in between. Germline V gene data show CDR1 as MGHDK and CDR2 as SYGVNS. The DNA of the CDR3 is TGTGCCAGCAGTGAATTCAGGAAAACTAATGAAAAACTGTTTTTT. Protein sequence: CASSEFRKTNEKLFF.

This chain links TRBV6-6 with TRBJ1-4, with D unresolved. CDR1 is MNHNY, CDR2 SVGAGI, per germline (reference sequence). Trimming cost V 5 bases and J 0 bases, with 10 bases left between them. The CDR3 runs to 15 residues. The CDR3 region is CASSETGATNEKLFF. The CDR3 bases are TGTGCCAGCAGTGAGACGGGAGCAACTAATGAAAAACTGTTTTTT.

V usage is TRBV6-1 and J usage is TRBJ1-3; D is undetermined. CDR3 size: 13 residues. Germline lookup yields CDR1 MNHNS and CDR2 SASEGT. Trimming pared 1 base from V and 11 bases from J, leaving 12 bases between. CDR3 nucleotide sequence: TGTGCCAGCAGTGAAGAAATGAGGCCCGCCATATATTTT. Translating it yields CASSEEMRPAIYF.